What follows are 30 T cell receptor beta chains derived from one specimen sequenced in a study of shared clonotypes between healthy human individuals. The method was immunoSEQ multiplex PCR; TCRdb's version includes in-frame clones alone and lacks a portion of them. The sample lists about 2.4 million clones; approximately 93% were seen once. The source material was naive CD4+ T cells from PBMCs. The subset here: CD45RA+ positively selected. The receptor set was obtained from a man between 18 and 29 years old in good health. Some clones in this sample may be carry-over from other donors' samples.

The V call is TRBV5-1, the J call TRBJ2-7, with D tentatively TRBD1 or TRBD2 (6 bases each). Looked up from germline, CDR1 is SGHRS and CDR2 is YFSETQ. CDR3 length: 13 amino acids. With 4 bases removed from V and 6 bases from J, the gap between germline ends came to 14 bases. Here the CDR3 reads CASSVLGGGEQYF. Written as DNA, the CDR3 is TGCGCCAGCAGCGTCCTCGGGGGCGGCGAGCAGTACTTC.

The chain combines TRBV30 with TRBJ2-5; D perhaps matches TRBD1 (5 bases). Trimming took 0 bases from V and 5 from J, leaving 10 bases between them. CDR1 is GTSNPN and CDR2 is SVGIG in the germline V gene (reference sequence). This CDR3 is 13 amino acids long. CDR3 bases: TGTGCCTGGAGTGTAGGGAACAGGGAGACCCAGTACTTC. Translating it yields CAWSVGNRETQYF.

This chain links TRBV11-2 with TRBJ2-5; 10 positions match TRBD1. CDR3 length: 14 amino acids. The V segment lost 5 bases and the J segment 5 bases; nucleotides outside the gene matches: 5. Looked up from germline, CDR1 is SGHAT and CDR2 is FQNNGV. As DNA, the CDR3 is TGTGCCAGCAGCCAGACAGGGGGCCCCGAGACCCAGTACTTC. It is translated as CASSQTGGPETQYF.

This clone was found once. This rearrangement joins TRBV27 to TRBJ2-5; TRBD1 might be the D (5 bases). V was cut by 10 bases and J by 3 bases, with 12 bases left in between. The CDR3 spans 12 residues. Germline V gene lookup returns CDR1 MNHEY and CDR2 SMNVEV (reference sequence). CDR3 sequence: CATSGWEETQYF. The DNA of the CDR3 is TGTGCCACCTCAGGGTGGGAAGAGACCCAGTACTTC.

This chain links TRBV19 with TRBJ1-2, with 7 bases identical to TRBD1. After removal of 4 bases from V and 0 bases from J, the junction contained 5 bases not matched to a gene. This CDR3 spans 15 amino acids. The germline gives CDR1 LNHDA, CDR2 SQIVND (reference sequence). The CDR3 bases are TGTGCCAGTAGTACTGGGGACAGTACTAACTATGGCTACACCTTC. It is translated as CASSTGDSTNYGYTF.

In regard to this clone: Other DNA sequences in the sample encode the same CDR3. V and J are TRBV18 and TRBJ1-5, with D hard to call. Germline assignment: CDR1 KGHSH and CDR2 LQKENI. V lost 1 base and J 1 base, leaving 8 bases between the germline ends. This CDR3 contains 15 residues. CDR3 nucleotides: TGTGCCAGCTCACCACAGGGAGGGAGCAATCAGCCCCAGCATTTT. Residues: CASSPQGGSNQPQHF.

The J gene is TRBJ1-1, the V gene TRBV5-1; maybe TRBD1 (5 bases). Looked up from germline, CDR1 is SGHRS and CDR2 is YFSETQ. V lost 7 bases to trimming and J lost 10 bases, with 17 bases between them. CDR3 length equals 12 residues. The CDR3 DNA reads as TGCGCCAGCCGAGGGGTAGTCGAGGGAGCTTTCTTT. Its protein product is CASRGVVEGAFF. Supplemented by reference TRBV5-1 and TRBJ1-1, the full variable domain reads KAGVTQTPRYLIKTRGQQVTLSCSPISGHRSVSWYQQTPGQGLQFLFEYFSETQRNKGNFPGRFSGRQFSNSRSEMNVSTLELGDSALYLCASRGVVEGAFFGQGTRLTVV.

The chain joins TRBV30 to TRBJ1-4, with TRBD1 matching over 11 bases. CDR1 and CDR2 (germline): GTSNPN, SVGIG (reference sequence). V dropped 0 bases and J dropped 10; count of bases not matched to a gene: 7. The CDR3 loop spans 15 amino acids. The CDR3 DNA is TGTGCCTGGAGTGTACTGGGACAGGGGGGGGGAAAACTGTTTTTT. Its protein product is CAWSVLGQGGGKLFF.

The V and J genes are TRBV9 and TRBJ1-2; D ambiguous. CDR3 length: 14 residues. Germline-derived CDR1 and CDR2 are SGDLS and YYNGEE. V was shortened by 0 bases and J by 8 bases, with 14 bases between the two germline ends. The chain's CDR3 is CASSVDQATGGYTF. The DNA of the CDR3 is TGTGCCAGCAGCGTAGATCAGGCCACGGGGGGCTACACCTTC.

The CDR3 sequence is CASSPGLAGSSYNEQFF. CDR3 coding DNA: TGCGCCAGCAGCCCGGGACTAGCGGGGTCCTCCTACAATGAGCAGTTCTTC. The J gene is TRBJ2-1, the V gene TRBV5-1, with 13 bases matching TRBD2. This CDR3 spans 17 amino acids. Trimming took 4 bases from V and 0 from J; bases not matched to a gene: 4. In germline, CDR1 is SGHRS, CDR2 YFSETQ.

V usage is TRBV18 and J usage is TRBJ2-1; D might be TRBD2 (6 bases). V gave up 3 bases and J gave up 7 bases, with 13 bases separating them. The CDR3 sequence is 14 residues long. The germline CDR1 and CDR2 sequences are KGHSH and LQKENI. CDR3 region: CASSPLGGKNEQFF. CDR3 in DNA: TGTGCCAGCTCACCCCTCGGAGGGAAGAATGAGCAGTTCTTC.

This rearrangement joins TRBV7-8 to TRBJ2-7; TRBD1 is a possible D gene (5 bases). With 2 bases removed from V and 3 bases from J, the gap between germline ends came to 11 bases. The V gene's germline CDR1 is SGHVS and CDR2 FQNEAQ. The CDR3 length is 14 residues. This CDR3 is CASSLIDRDYEQYF. The CDR3 DNA sequence: TGTGCCAGCAGCTTAATTGACAGAGACTACGAGCAGTACTTC.

V gene TRBV25-1 combines with J gene TRBJ2-1; either TRBD1 or TRBD2 may fit D (5 bases each). CDR3 size: 14 residues. With 5 bases removed from V and 7 bases from J, the gap between germline ends came to 15 bases. Germline-derived CDR1 and CDR2 are MGHDK and SYGVNS. This chain's CDR3 is CASSREGKINEQFF. DNA for the CDR3: TGTGCCAGCAGTCGAGAGGGGAAGATTAATGAGCAGTTCTTC.

This clone was seen once. The V gene is TRBV7-9, the J gene TRBJ1-1; D is perhaps TRBD1 (5 bases). Trimming stripped 5 bases from V and 6 bases from J, with 16 bases between. This CDR3 has 14 residues. CDR1 is SEHNR and CDR2 is FQNEAQ in the germline V gene (reference sequence). CDR3 sequence reads: CASSTRGKSAEAFF. The CDR3, as DNA: TGTGCCAGCAGCACCCGGGGGAAGTCGGCTGAAGCTTTCTTT.

This chain joins TRBV5-1 and TRBJ2-6, with 7 bases matching TRBD1. Losses at the gene ends were 4 bases for V and 1 base for J; bases not matched to a gene: 5. Germline V gene lookup returns CDR1 SGHRS and CDR2 YFSETQ. The CDR3 is 16 amino acids. This CDR3 reads CASSERQGSGANVLTF. The CDR3 nucleotides are TGCGCCAGCAGCGAACGACAGGGTTCTGGGGCCAACGTCCTGACTTTC.

The rearrangement joins TRBV7-8 to TRBJ1-4; D might be TRBD1 (6 bases). V was cut by 5 bases and J by 8 bases, with 15 bases left in between. The germline gives CDR1 SGHVS, CDR2 FQNEAQ. The CDR3 spans 14 residues. The CDR3 DNA reads TGTGCCAGCAGCGAGGGACACGGCGGGGAAAAACTGTTTTTT. Translation: CASSEGHGGEKLFF.

The V gene is TRBV18, the J gene TRBJ1-5; D not resolved. The CDR3 has 17 residues. V lost 8 bases and J 0 bases, leaving 20 bases between the germline ends. The germline V gene encodes CDR1 KGHSH and CDR2 LQKENI. For the CDR3, the DNA is TGTGCCAGCGCCCTCATGGGAGGAACAAATAGCAATCAGCCCCAGCATTTT. The encoded protein is CASALMGGTNSNQPQHF.

The V gene is TRBV19, the J gene TRBJ1-1; TRBD1 is a possible D gene (5 bases). This CDR3 spans 13 amino acids. V was trimmed by 7 bases and J by 5 bases, leaving 14 bases between them. Germline V CDR1 and CDR2: LNHDA, SQIVND (reference sequence). The CDR3 sequence is CASTVDRGTEAFF. As DNA, the CDR3 is TGTGCCAGTACCGTAGATCGGGGGACTGAAGCTTTCTTT.

Points on this clone: Additional DNA sequences in this sample encode the identical CDR3. The J gene is TRBJ2-5, the V gene TRBV12-5; unclear D gene. Trimming left V 3 bases short and J 5 bases short, with 4 bases between. The CDR3 is made up of 11 amino acids. Germline CDR1 and CDR2: LGHNT and FRNRAP. The CDR3 sequence is CASGLGETQYF. The CDR3 DNA reads as TGTGCTAGTGGTTTAGGTGAGACCCAGTACTTC. Full variable domain (outside the CDR3, taken from reference TRBV12-5 and TRBJ2-5): DARVTQTPRHKVTEMGQEVTMRCQPILGHNTVFWYRQTMMQGLELLAYFRNRAPLDDSGMPKDRFSAEMPDATLATLKIQPSEPRDSAVYFCASGLGETQYFGPGTRLLVL.

J is TRBJ1-5 and V is TRBV6-5; D is unresolved. The germline V and J ends were trimmed by 5 bases and 4 bases, with 9 bases remaining between them. Germline CDR1 reads MNHEY; CDR2 reads SVGAGI. This CDR3 region has 13 residues. The CDR3 reads CASSQDGNQPQHF. In DNA, the CDR3 is TGTGCCAGCAGTCAAGACGGAAATCAGCCCCAGCATTTT.

This chain joins TRBV6-5 and TRBJ2-2, with D maybe TRBD2 (6 bases). The CDR3 consists of 12 residues. Trimming stripped 6 bases from V and 5 bases from J, with 7 bases between. Germline V lookup: CDR1 MNHEY, CDR2 SVGAGI. The CDR3 reads CASRTRTGELFF. As DNA, the CDR3 is TGTGCCAGCAGGACTAGAACCGGGGAGCTGTTTTTT.

This rearrangement joins TRBV6-5 to TRBJ2-4; TRBD1 matches at 8 bases. Germline CDR1 and CDR2: MNHEY and SVGAGI. Germline trimming cut 4 bases from V and 5 bases from J; bases unmatched to any gene: 1. This CDR3 has 13 amino acids. The CDR3 sequence is CASSSGQENIQYF. The DNA of the CDR3 is TGTGCCAGCAGTTCGGGACAGGAAAACATTCAGTACTTC.

This clone came up once. The chain has TRBV5-1 and TRBJ2-3, with 10 bases aligning to TRBD1. Looked up from germline, CDR1 is SGHRS and CDR2 is YFSETQ. The CDR3 covers 15 residues. Germline trimming cut 4 bases from V and 3 bases from J; bases unmatched to any gene: 5. CDR3 amino acids: CASSPWDRGTDTQYF. The CDR3 DNA is TGCGCCAGCAGCCCGTGGGACAGGGGTACAGATACGCAGTATTTT.

The V call is TRBV5-4, the J call TRBJ2-1; 11 bases line up with TRBD2. Germline CDR1 SGHNT, CDR2 YYREEE (reference sequence). The CDR3 is 15 amino acids. V shed 4 bases, J shed 6 bases, and the junction held 6 bases outside the gene matches. CDR3 amino acids: CASSLTSGRGNEQFF. DNA of the CDR3: TGTGCCAGCAGCCTAACTAGCGGGAGAGGCAATGAGCAGTTCTTC.

V usage is TRBV29-1 and J usage is TRBJ1-6; 7 positions agree with TRBD1. Trimming cost V 6 bases and J 6 bases; bases outside gene matches: 8. In germline, CDR1 is SQVTM, CDR2 ANQGSEA. The CDR3 consists of 14 residues. CDR3: CSVTYGTANSPLHF. The CDR3 DNA sequence: TGCAGCGTAACTTATGGGACAGCTAATTCACCCCTCCACTTT.

The genes are TRBV4-1 and TRBJ2-1, with D perhaps TRBD1 or TRBD2 (5 bases each). The V gene lost 4 bases and the J gene lost 0 bases, with 16 bases spanning the gap. The CDR3 runs 17 residues. Germline V gives CDR1 MGHRA, CDR2 YSYEKL. This CDR3 reads CASSRLPGPFSYNEQFF. The CDR3 DNA sequence: TGCGCCAGCAGCCGTCTCCCGGGACCGTTCTCCTACAATGAGCAGTTCTTC.

V is TRBV28 and J is TRBJ2-7; no definite D call. This CDR3 region has 14 residues. The V gene's germline CDR1 is MDHEN and CDR2 SYDVKM. Trimming cost V 5 bases and J 3 bases, with 14 bases left between them. The CDR3 bases are TGTGCCAGCAGTGATTCGAGCCTCCGCTACGAGCAGTACTTC. It codes for CASSDSSLRYEQYF.

The V call is TRBV5-6, the J call TRBJ2-2; TRBD2 is a possible D gene (6 bases). Looked up from germline, CDR1 is SGHDT and CDR2 is YYEEEE. Deletions cut 3 bases from V and 6 bases from J, with 15 bases between. CDR3 size: 15 residues. Here the CDR3 DNA reads TGTGCCAGCAGCTGGATTACTAGCTACCCCGGGGAGCTGTTTTTT. This encodes CASSWITSYPGELFF.

This chain uses TRBV28 with TRBJ1-2, with a possible D match to TRBD1 (5 bases). Trimming stripped 3 bases from V and 4 bases from J, with 12 bases between. The germline gives CDR1 MDHEN, CDR2 SYDVKM. CDR3 size: 14 residues. This CDR3 is CASSFSGPGYGYTF. The CDR3 region has the DNA TGTGCCAGCAGTTTCTCGGGGCCAGGCTATGGCTACACCTTC.

V gene TRBV9 combines with J gene TRBJ2-5; unclear D gene. The germline gives CDR1 SGDLS, CDR2 YYNGEE. Trimming cost V 3 bases and J 7 bases, with 13 bases left between them. The CDR3 consists of 13 residues. The CDR3 spells CASSGRESGTQYF. The CDR3 coding sequence is TGTGCCAGCAGCGGACGTGAATCGGGGACCCAGTACTTC.